This T cell receptor (beta chain) was identified during a study of T cells in Graves' hyperthyroidism and ophthalmopathy. Study context: Peripheral blood samples were taken at initial diagnosis, prior to any treatment.

V dropped 1 base and J dropped 6; count of bases not matched to a gene: 3. The CDR3 contains 15 residues. The germline CDR1 and CDR2 sequences are LNHDA and SQIVND (reference sequence). Amplification of TCR beta CDR3 regions used RNA as the template. Using the HTBI primer set, a first-round RT-PCR was run on the TCR CDR3. TCRdb itself ran the multiplex PCR reads through MiXCR, one entry per CDR3 protein. There are a few hundred thousand distinct CDR3 sequences in the sample; about 21% occur only once, and around half lies in the top ten. This chain connects TRBV19 to TRBJ2-1; 10 bases are shared with TRBD2. Sequenced sample: blood. This TCR was recovered from a woman in her fifties or sixties with Graves' hyperthyroidism. The DNA for the CDR3 is TGTGCCAGTAGTATAGGGGCTAGCGGGGGCAATGAGCAGTTCTTC. It yields the protein CASSIGASGGNEQFF.